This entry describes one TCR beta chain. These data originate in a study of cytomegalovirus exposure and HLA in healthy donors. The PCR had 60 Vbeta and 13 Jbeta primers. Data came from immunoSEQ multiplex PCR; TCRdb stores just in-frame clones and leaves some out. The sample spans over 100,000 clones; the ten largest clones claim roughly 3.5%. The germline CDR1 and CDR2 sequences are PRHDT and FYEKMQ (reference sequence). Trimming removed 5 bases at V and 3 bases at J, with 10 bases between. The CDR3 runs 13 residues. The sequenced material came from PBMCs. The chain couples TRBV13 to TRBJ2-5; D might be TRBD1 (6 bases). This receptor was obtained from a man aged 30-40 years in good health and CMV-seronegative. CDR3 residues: CASSPDSKETQYF. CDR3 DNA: TGTGCCAGCAGCCCGGACAGCAAAGAGACCCAGTACTTC.